The rows below give T cell receptor beta chains drawn from one sample of a study of blood T cell repertoires in COVID-19. The protocol was immunoSEQ multiplex PCR, while the TCRdb copy is restricted to in-frame clones and leaves out a portion. The sample includes over 60,000 clones, roughly 82% of them seen just once. The specimen was peripheral blood. The receptors come from a human donor in a cohort sampled during active COVID-19. The CDR3 runs from the conserved cysteine through the conserved F or W. The D gene is left open where the match is weak. A row's size may be missing; if present it is once, few, many or a size class.

d_gene: TRBD1; abundance: -; j_gene: TRBJ2-6; v_gene: TRBV5-4; CDR3nt: TGTGCCAGCAGCTTCGGACAGGGCCCCCTCTCTGGGGCCAACGTCCTGACTTTC; CDR3aa: CASSFGQGPLSGANVLTF
d_gene: -; abundance: -; j_gene: TRBJ2-7; v_gene: TRBV12-3/TRBV12-4; CDR3nt: TGTGCCAGCAGTTTGCTTACAGGGTTCGAGCAGTACTTC; CDR3aa: CASSLLTGFEQYF
d_gene: -; abundance: -; j_gene: TRBJ1-1; v_gene: TRBV7-6; CDR3nt: TGTGCCAGCAGCCCGGGGGAGGGGGAAGCTTTCTTT; CDR3aa: CASSPGEGEAFF
d_gene: TRBD2; abundance: -; j_gene: TRBJ2-1; v_gene: TRBV5-4; CDR3nt: TGTGCCAGCAGCTCGACTACCGGGGGGGTTTACAATGAGCAGTTCTTC; CDR3aa: CASSSTTGGVYNEQFF
d_gene: TRBD2; abundance: -; j_gene: TRBJ2-7; v_gene: TRBV4-2; CDR3nt: TGTGCCAGCAGCCAGGGACGGGGGGAACCTATTTACGAGCAGTACTTC; CDR3aa: CASSQGRGEPIYEQYF
d_gene: TRBD2; abundance: few; j_gene: TRBJ2-1; v_gene: TRBV28; CDR3nt: TGTGCCAGCAGTCCGGGACTAGCGGAGCAGTTCTTC; CDR3aa: CASSPGLAEQFF
d_gene: TRBD1; abundance: -; j_gene: TRBJ2-2; v_gene: TRBV12-5; CDR3nt: TGTGCTAGTGGTTTGAGGGTCCTAGGACAGGGGAACACCGGGGAGCTGTTTTTT; CDR3aa: CASGLRVLGQGNTGELFF
d_gene: -; abundance: -; j_gene: TRBJ1-6; v_gene: TRBV6-5; CDR3nt: TGTGCCAGCTGTAGGGCAGGGTTGAATTCACCCCTCCACTTT; CDR3aa: CASCRAGLNSPLHF
d_gene: -; abundance: -; j_gene: TRBJ2-5; v_gene: TRBV9; CDR3nt: TGTGCCAGCAGCATACTCGGGACAAAACAAGAGACCCAGTACTTC; CDR3aa: CASSILGTKQETQYF
d_gene: TRBD1; abundance: -; j_gene: TRBJ1-4; v_gene: TRBV3-1/TRBV3-2; CDR3nt: TGTGCCAGCAGCCAAGTTCAGGACAGGGTCTTTTTT; CDR3aa: CASSQVQDRVFF
d_gene: -; abundance: -; j_gene: TRBJ1-1; v_gene: TRBV7-2; CDR3nt: TGTGCCAGCAGCTTAGAGAGGACAGTCGAAGCTTTCTTT; CDR3aa: CASSLERTVEAFF
d_gene: -; abundance: once; j_gene: TRBJ1-3; v_gene: TRBV12-3/TRBV12-4; CDR3nt: TGTGCCAGCAAGGGACAATCAGGAAACACCATATATTTT; CDR3aa: CASKGQSGNTIYF
d_gene: TRBD2; abundance: -; j_gene: TRBJ2-3; v_gene: TRBV24-1; CDR3nt: TGTGCCACCAGTGATTTGAGCGGGGGGGCCCCCCACAAAGATACGCAGTATTTT; CDR3aa: CATSDLSGGAPHKDTQYF
d_gene: -; abundance: -; j_gene: TRBJ2-5; v_gene: TRBV6-5; CDR3nt: TGTGCCAGCACCCGACCGGGTCTAGAGACCCAGTACTTC; CDR3aa: CASTRPGLETQYF
d_gene: TRBD1; abundance: -; j_gene: TRBJ1-1; v_gene: TRBV19; CDR3nt: TGTGCCAGTAGTCAACTAGGGGACAGCTACAACACTGAAGCTTTCTTT; CDR3aa: CASSQLGDSYNTEAFF
d_gene: -; abundance: -; j_gene: TRBJ1-1; v_gene: TRBV9; CDR3nt: TGTGCCAGCAGCGTAGCTCAGGGGTCTACTGTAGGAACTGAAGCTTTCTTT; CDR3aa: CASSVAQGSTVGTEAFF
d_gene: -; abundance: -; j_gene: TRBJ1-1; v_gene: TRBV9; CDR3nt: TGTGCCAGCAGCGTAGACGGAGGGGATGGCACTGAAGCTTTCTTT; CDR3aa: CASSVDGGDGTEAFF
d_gene: -; abundance: -; j_gene: TRBJ2-7; v_gene: TRBV7-8; CDR3nt: TGTGCCAGCAGCTCACAGGGTATTAGCTCCTACGAGCAGTACTTC; CDR3aa: CASSSQGISSYEQYF
d_gene: -; abundance: -; j_gene: TRBJ1-1; v_gene: TRBV4-3; CDR3nt: TGCGCCAGCAGCCAAGATGTATTACGGGGAGAGACTGAAGCTTTCTTT; CDR3aa: CASSQDVLRGETEAFF
d_gene: TRBD1; abundance: -; j_gene: TRBJ2-7; v_gene: TRBV9; CDR3nt: TGTGCCAGCAGCCCCAACCCAGGGGGCCCCTACGAGCAGTACTTC; CDR3aa: CASSPNPGGPYEQYF
d_gene: -; abundance: -; j_gene: TRBJ1-1; v_gene: TRBV9; CDR3nt: TGTGCCAGCAGCGTAGATTTGAGGAACACTGAAGCTTTCTTT; CDR3aa: CASSVDLRNTEAFF
d_gene: -; abundance: -; j_gene: TRBJ1-1; v_gene: TRBV6-2/TRBV6-3; CDR3nt: TGTGCCAGCAGTACCGGGGGGACTGAAGCTTTCTTT; CDR3aa: CASSTGGTEAFF
d_gene: -; abundance: -; j_gene: TRBJ2-2; v_gene: TRBV2; CDR3nt: TGTGCCAGCAGTATCTCCACAGGGCCCGGGGAGCTGTTTTTT; CDR3aa: CASSISTGPGELFF
d_gene: -; abundance: -; j_gene: TRBJ1-1; v_gene: TRBV2; CDR3nt: TGTGCCAGCAGTGAGGAAGGTGCGGATCCAGCTTTCTTT; CDR3aa: CASSEEGADPAFF
d_gene: -; abundance: -; j_gene: TRBJ2-5; v_gene: TRBV5-1; CDR3nt: TGCGCCAGCAGCCGACTTACAGGGTCAGTCGAGACCCAGTACTTC; CDR3aa: CASSRLTGSVETQYF
d_gene: TRBD2; abundance: -; j_gene: TRBJ2-1; v_gene: TRBV6-7; CDR3nt: TGTGCCAGCAGTTCCCTCCCGGGACTAGCGGGGCCCCCCGATGAGCAGTTCTTC; CDR3aa: CASSSLPGLAGPPDEQFF
d_gene: -; abundance: -; j_gene: TRBJ1-3; v_gene: TRBV18; CDR3nt: TGTGCCAGCTCACCTTACGAATCGCGCTCTGGAAACACCATATATTTT; CDR3aa: CASSPYESRSGNTIYF
d_gene: -; abundance: -; j_gene: TRBJ1-4; v_gene: TRBV5-1; CDR3nt: TGCGCCAGCAGCTTGACAGGGTTAGGCGAAAAACTGTTTTTT; CDR3aa: CASSLTGLGEKLFF
d_gene: TRBD2; abundance: -; j_gene: TRBJ2-7; v_gene: TRBV27; CDR3nt: TGTGCCAGCAGTTTATTAGGTCTAGCGGACTCCTACGAGCAGTACTTC; CDR3aa: CASSLLGLADSYEQYF
d_gene: TRBD2; abundance: -; j_gene: TRBJ2-2; v_gene: TRBV11-2; CDR3nt: TGTGCCAGCAGCCCCGGACTAGCGGGGGGGAGCGGGGAGCTGTTTTTT; CDR3aa: CASSPGLAGGSGELFF
d_gene: -; abundance: -; j_gene: TRBJ2-6; v_gene: TRBV11-2; CDR3nt: TGTGCCAGCAGCTCTTGGACAGACAACTCTGGGGCCAACGTCCTGACTTTC; CDR3aa: CASSSWTDNSGANVLTF
d_gene: TRBD2; abundance: -; j_gene: TRBJ2-1; v_gene: TRBV7-6; CDR3nt: TGTGCCAGCAGCTTAGCTCCCGGGACTAGCGGGGGGGCTCAGTTCTTC; CDR3aa: CASSLAPGTSGGAQFF
d_gene: -; abundance: -; j_gene: TRBJ1-2; v_gene: TRBV5-1; CDR3nt: TGCGCCAGCAGCTTGGACTTCGATGGCTACACCTTC; CDR3aa: CASSLDFDGYTF
d_gene: -; abundance: once; j_gene: TRBJ2-1; v_gene: TRBV5-8; CDR3nt: TGTGCCAGCAGCAAGACATCCGGAAACTGGGACAATGAGCAGTTCTTC; CDR3aa: CASSKTSGNWDNEQFF
d_gene: -; abundance: -; j_gene: TRBJ1-2; v_gene: TRBV30; CDR3nt: TGTGCCTGGAACCGGGATTTGGATGGCTACACCTTC; CDR3aa: CAWNRDLDGYTF
d_gene: -; abundance: -; j_gene: TRBJ1-5; v_gene: TRBV9; CDR3nt: TGTGCCAGCAGCCATGGACAGCTTAGCAATCAGCCCCAGCATTTT; CDR3aa: CASSHGQLSNQPQHF
d_gene: -; abundance: -; j_gene: TRBJ2-3; v_gene: TRBV19; CDR3nt: TGTGCCAGTGAGGGTTCTAATACGCAGTATTTT; CDR3aa: CASEGSNTQYF
d_gene: -; abundance: -; j_gene: TRBJ1-2; v_gene: TRBV13; CDR3nt: TGTGCCAGCAGCTCACTAGGACAGTATGGCTACACCTTC; CDR3aa: CASSSLGQYGYTF
d_gene: -; abundance: -; j_gene: TRBJ2-3; v_gene: TRBV7-9; CDR3nt: TGTGCCAGCAGCTCAACCCAGGGATCAGATACGCAGTATTTT; CDR3aa: CASSSTQGSDTQYF
d_gene: -; abundance: few; j_gene: TRBJ1-5; v_gene: TRBV4-2; CDR3nt: TGTGCCAGCAGCCAAAGCTCGGCGGGTCAGCCCCAGCATTTT; CDR3aa: CASSQSSAGQPQHF
d_gene: TRBD2; abundance: once; j_gene: TRBJ2-7; v_gene: TRBV19; CDR3nt: TGTGCCAGTAGCCCGACTAGCGGGGAATACGAGCAGTACTTC; CDR3aa: CASSPTSGEYEQYF
d_gene: -; abundance: -; j_gene: TRBJ1-1; v_gene: TRBV6-5; CDR3nt: TGTGCCAGCAGATTCCCAGGGGAGTCGGCTTTCTTT; CDR3aa: CASRFPGESAFF
d_gene: TRBD1; abundance: -; j_gene: TRBJ1-2; v_gene: TRBV4-3; CDR3nt: TGCGCCAGCAGCCAAGAGTTCTCAGGGGGTCGCTATGGCTACACCTTC; CDR3aa: CASSQEFSGGRYGYTF
d_gene: -; abundance: once; j_gene: TRBJ1-5; v_gene: TRBV4-1; CDR3nt: TGCGCCAGCAGCCCACAGGACAGCCAAAACCAGCCCCAGCATTTT; CDR3aa: CASSPQDSQNQPQHF
d_gene: -; abundance: -; j_gene: TRBJ1-2; v_gene: TRBV12-3/TRBV12-4; CDR3nt: TGTGCCAGCAGTTTAGGGCCAGGAGGCTACACCTTC; CDR3aa: CASSLGPGGYTF
d_gene: -; abundance: -; j_gene: TRBJ2-7; v_gene: TRBV10-2; CDR3nt: TGCGCCAGCAGCAACGGACAGTACGAGCAGTACTTC; CDR3aa: CASSNGQYEQYF
d_gene: TRBD1; abundance: -; j_gene: TRBJ2-3; v_gene: TRBV6-2/TRBV6-3; CDR3nt: TGTGCCAGCAGTTATTCGACAGGGGGCTATAGAGATACGCAGTATTTT; CDR3aa: CASSYSTGGYRDTQYF
d_gene: -; abundance: few; j_gene: TRBJ1-1; v_gene: TRBV18; CDR3nt: TGTGCCAGCTCACCGATTAGGAACACTGAAGCTTTCTTT; CDR3aa: CASSPIRNTEAFF